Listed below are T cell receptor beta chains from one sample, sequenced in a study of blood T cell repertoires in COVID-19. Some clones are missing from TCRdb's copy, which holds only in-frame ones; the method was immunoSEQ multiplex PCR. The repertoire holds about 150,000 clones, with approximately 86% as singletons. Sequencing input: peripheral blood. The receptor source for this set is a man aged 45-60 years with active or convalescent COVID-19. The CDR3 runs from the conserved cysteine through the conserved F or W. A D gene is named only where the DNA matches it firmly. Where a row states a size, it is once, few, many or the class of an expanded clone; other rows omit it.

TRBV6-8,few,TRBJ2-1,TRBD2,TGTGCCAGCAGTACGGGAGGCGGGAGGGCCCACTATGAGCAGTTCTTC,CASSTGGGRAHYEQFF
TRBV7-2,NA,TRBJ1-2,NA,TGTGCCAGCAGCTTACAGGGCATCTCGTATGGCTACACCTTC,CASSLQGISYGYTF
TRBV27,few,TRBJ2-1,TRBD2,TGTGCCAGCAGTCCCCCAGCGGGACTAATGTACAATGAGCAGTTCTTC,CASSPPAGLMYNEQFF
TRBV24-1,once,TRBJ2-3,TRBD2,TGTGCCACCAGTGATACGGGACTAGCCCATCGAGATACGCAGTATTTT,CATSDTGLAHRDTQYF
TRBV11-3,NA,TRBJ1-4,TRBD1,TGTGCCAGCAGCCCCCGGGACAGGGGAGACGAAAAACTGTTTTTT,CASSPRDRGDEKLFF
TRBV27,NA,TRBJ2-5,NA,TGTGCCAGCAGTTTGGGCGCCGGGAGAGGGGAGACCCAGTACTTC,CASSLGAGRGETQYF
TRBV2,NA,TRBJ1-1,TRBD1,TGTGCCAGCACTGGACAGGGGAACACTGAAGCTTTCTTT,CASTGQGNTEAFF
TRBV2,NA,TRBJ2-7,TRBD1,TGTGCCAGCAGGTTGGGACAGGGATACGAGCAGTACTTC,CASRLGQGYEQYF
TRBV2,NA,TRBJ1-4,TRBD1,TGTGCCAGCACCCAACAGGGGAGAGGGGAAAAACTGTTTTTT,CASTQQGRGEKLFF
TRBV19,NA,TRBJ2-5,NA,TGTGCCAGTAGTATAGATTTTCCAGGGGAGGGTAGAGAGACCCAGTACTTC,CASSIDFPGEGRETQYF
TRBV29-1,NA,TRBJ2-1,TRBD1,TGCAGCGCCGGGGGACAGGGGGGAAACAATGAGCAGTTCTTC,CSAGGQGGNNEQFF
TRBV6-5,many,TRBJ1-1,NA,TGTGCCAGCAGCACAACGACAGTCACTGAAGCTTTCTTT,CASSTTTVTEAFF
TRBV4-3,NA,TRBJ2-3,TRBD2,TGCGCCAGCAGCCCCCAGGCGGGGGGGCCAGATACGCAGTATTTT,CASSPQAGGPDTQYF
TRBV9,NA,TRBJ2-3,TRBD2,TGTGCCAGCAGCGTAGTTTCTAGCGGAAGCACAGATACGCAGTATTTT,CASSVVSSGSTDTQYF
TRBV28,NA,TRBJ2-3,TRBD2,TGTGCCAGCACTGGCAAGGCTAGCGGGGGAACTTTCACAGATACGCAGTATTTT,CASTGKASGGTFTDTQYF
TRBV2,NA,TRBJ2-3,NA,TGTGCCAGCAGTCCTAGCACAGATACGCAGTATTTT,CASSPSTDTQYF
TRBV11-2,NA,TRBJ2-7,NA,TGTGCCAGCAGCTTAGTTCGCCAGGGTTACGAGCAGTACTTC,CASSLVRQGYEQYF
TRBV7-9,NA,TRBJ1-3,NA,TGTGCCAGCAGCTTAGACAGACCCTCTGGAAACACCATATATTTT,CASSLDRPSGNTIYF
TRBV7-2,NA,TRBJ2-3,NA,TGTGCCAGCAGCTCGGGGACTGGGGCAGATACGCAGTATTTT,CASSSGTGADTQYF
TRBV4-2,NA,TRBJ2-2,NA,TGTGCCAGCAGCCAAGATCCGGGAAGGGATAGGACCGGGGAGCTGTTTTTT,CASSQDPGRDRTGELFF
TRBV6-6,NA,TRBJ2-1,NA,TGTGCCAGCAGTTACTCGGCAGCGGGCTACAATGAGCAGTTCTTC,CASSYSAAGYNEQFF
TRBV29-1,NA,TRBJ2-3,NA,TGCAGCGTACCAAACAGGGAAACAATTCGGGATACGCAGTATTTT,CSVPNRETIRDTQYF
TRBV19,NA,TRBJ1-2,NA,TGTGCCAGTAGTATAACACAGGGTGGCTATGGCTACACCTTC,CASSITQGGYGYTF
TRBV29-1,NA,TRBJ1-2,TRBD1,TGCAGCGTGCGGACAGGGGGAGATGGTGGCTACACCTTC,CSVRTGGDGGYTF
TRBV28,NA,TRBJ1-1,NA,TGTGCCAGCATCCTGTCGGGGGGGGCGCGAGCTTTCTTT,CASILSGGARAFF
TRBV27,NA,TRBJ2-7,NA,TGTGCCAGCAGTTACCCAGGGTCCGAGCAGTACTTC,CASSYPGSEQYF
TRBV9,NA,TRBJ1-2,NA,TGTGCCAGCAGCCCCCGGGGTGGGGGGGGCAGGATGAACTATGGCTACACCTTC,CASSPRGGGGRMNYGYTF